This T cell receptor (beta chain) was captured in a study of cytomegalovirus exposure and HLA in healthy donors. The wider study: There were approximately 400 genotyped donors. Of these, 81% fell in the genetic ancestry cluster associated with self-reported Caucasian donors. Study-wide findings and caveats: In an earlier analysis, most TCR beta V segments were productive about 87% or about 30% of the time. With later analysis, a missense DCLRE1C variant became linked to TCR beta V- and J-gene trimming. Later, TCR association rates were found to vary by HLA locus, highest for DRB1 and lowest for HLA-C.

The V segment lost 3 bases and the J segment 4 bases; nucleotides outside the gene matches: 3. CDR1 is SGHNT, CDR2 YYREEE, per germline (reference sequence). The CDR3 runs to 14 residues. Turning to this clone: The antigen remains undetermined.

Researchers ran the PCR with 60 Vbeta and 13 Jbeta primers. Produced via immunoSEQ multiplex PCR; TCRdb's table is partial and in-frame only. The table records approximately 100,000 clones, 65% of them present only once. Source material: PBMCs. V is TRBV5-4 and J is TRBJ1-2; 10 bases map to TRBD1. This clonotype originated in a man younger than 40 in good health and CMV-seropositive. This CDR3 is CASSWDRGLYGYTF. The DNA for the CDR3 is TGTGCCAGCAGCTGGGACAGGGGACTCTATGGCTACACCTTC.